This is a list of T cell receptor beta chains from one sample in a study of early T cells in non-severe SARS-CoV-2 infection. TCRdb re-analysed the 5' RACE reads in MiXCR, keeping a single row per CDR3 protein. Of 70,000 to 90,000 distinct CDR3 sequences in the sample, about 12% are singletons; the top ten hold 3.4%. The sample consisted of whole blood. The origin of the receptors is an adult who was a healthcare worker with PCR-confirmed SARS-CoV-2 infection or an uninfected control (not recorded which). Both conserved end residues are part of each CDR3. The order of the fields is J gene, D gene, V gene, clone size, CDR3 protein, CDR3 DNA. D genes are given only for firm matches. Rows may omit the clone size; those that give it use once, few, many or a size class.

J gene: TRBJ2-3; D gene: NA; V gene: TRBV12-3/TRBV12-4; clone size: few; CDR3 protein: CASRGDNNHPDTQYF; CDR3 DNA: TGTGCCAGCAGAGGGGACAATAACCATCCGGATACGCAGTATTTT
J gene: TRBJ2-3; D gene: NA; V gene: TRBV20-1; clone size: once; CDR3 protein: CSARAPWGGSTDTQYF; CDR3 DNA: TGCAGTGCTAGGGCCCCATGGGGCGGGAGCACAGATACGCAGTATTTT
J gene: TRBJ1-2; D gene: TRBD1; V gene: TRBV29-1; clone size: many; CDR3 protein: CSARDRESNGYTF; CDR3 DNA: TGCAGCGCGAGGGACAGGGAAAGTAATGGCTACACCTTC
J gene: TRBJ2-2; D gene: TRBD2; V gene: TRBV19; clone size: NA; CDR3 protein: CASRGLAGTGELFF; CDR3 DNA: TGTGCCAGTCGCGGACTAGCGGGAACCGGGGAGCTGTTTTTT
J gene: TRBJ2-5; D gene: NA; V gene: TRBV11-2; clone size: NA; CDR3 protein: CASSRLLAQETQYF; CDR3 DNA: TGTGCCAGCAGCCGACTACTAGCCCAGGAGACCCAGTACTTC
J gene: TRBJ2-1; D gene: NA; V gene: TRBV29-1; clone size: many; CDR3 protein: CSAVHNEQFF; CDR3 DNA: TGCAGCGCCGTCCACAATGAGCAGTTCTTC
J gene: TRBJ2-5; D gene: NA; V gene: TRBV12-5; clone size: NA; CDR3 protein: CASGLVGGETQYF; CDR3 DNA: TGTGCTAGTGGTTTGGTAGGGGGGGAGACCCAGTACTTC
J gene: TRBJ2-3; D gene: TRBD2; V gene: TRBV10-3; clone size: NA; CDR3 protein: CAINGGRSDTQYF; CDR3 DNA: TGTGCCATCAATGGCGGGAGATCAGATACGCAGTATTTT
J gene: TRBJ2-4; D gene: NA; V gene: TRBV6-1; clone size: many; CDR3 protein: CASSEGAGASKNIQYF; CDR3 DNA: TGTGCCAGCAGTGAAGGGGCGGGGGCTTCCAAAAACATTCAGTACTTC
J gene: TRBJ2-7; D gene: TRBD1; V gene: TRBV5-1; clone size: few; CDR3 protein: CASSLGSAGTGADEQYF; CDR3 DNA: TGCGCCAGCAGCTTGGGCTCGGCCGGGACAGGGGCCGACGAGCAGTACTTC
J gene: TRBJ2-7; D gene: NA; V gene: TRBV4-1; clone size: NA; CDR3 protein: CASSQDGGTSYEQYF; CDR3 DNA: TGCGCCAGCAGCCAAGACGGCGGGACGTCCTACGAGCAGTACTTC
J gene: TRBJ1-2; D gene: NA; V gene: TRBV11-1; clone size: NA; CDR3 protein: CASSPDTNYGYTF; CDR3 DNA: TGTGCCAGCAGCCCGGACACAAACTATGGCTACACCTTC
J gene: TRBJ2-4; D gene: TRBD2; V gene: TRBV20-1; clone size: NA; CDR3 protein: CSARDGLAGAKNIQYF; CDR3 DNA: TGCAGTGCTAGGGACGGACTAGCGGGAGCCAAAAACATTCAGTACTTC
J gene: TRBJ2-5; D gene: TRBD1; V gene: TRBV4-1; clone size: NA; CDR3 protein: CASSQDLGRGRETQYF; CDR3 DNA: TGCGCCAGCAGCCAAGATCTAGGCAGGGGGCGGGAGACCCAGTACTTC
J gene: TRBJ2-1; D gene: NA; V gene: TRBV27; clone size: NA; CDR3 protein: CASSLFTGVQFF; CDR3 DNA: TGTGCCAGCAGTTTATTCACTGGCGTGCAGTTCTTC
J gene: TRBJ2-1; D gene: TRBD2; V gene: TRBV3-1; clone size: many; CDR3 protein: CASTSLAGGYNEQFF; CDR3 DNA: TGTGCCAGCACCTCCCTAGCGGGAGGATACAATGAGCAGTTCTTC
J gene: TRBJ2-3; D gene: NA; V gene: TRBV7-3; clone size: NA; CDR3 protein: CASSQRTGDTQYF; CDR3 DNA: TGTGCCAGCAGCCAACGAACAGGAGATACGCAGTATTTT
J gene: TRBJ1-2; D gene: TRBD1; V gene: TRBV28; clone size: few; CDR3 protein: CASSFSTGGHYGYTF; CDR3 DNA: TGTGCCAGCAGTTTCTCCACAGGGGGCCACTATGGCTACACCTTC
J gene: TRBJ2-7; D gene: NA; V gene: TRBV18; clone size: NA; CDR3 protein: CASSPSTDSSYEQYF; CDR3 DNA: TGTGCCAGCTCACCATCAACAGATAGCTCCTACGAGCAGTACTTC
J gene: TRBJ2-7; D gene: NA; V gene: TRBV6-6; clone size: many; CDR3 protein: CASSYRTDYEQYF; CDR3 DNA: TGTGCCAGCAGTTACAGGACAGACTACGAGCAGTACTTC
J gene: TRBJ1-1; D gene: TRBD1; V gene: TRBV7-9; clone size: NA; CDR3 protein: CASSLEGATEAFF; CDR3 DNA: TGTGCCAGCAGCTTGGAGGGGGCTACTGAAGCTTTCTTT
J gene: TRBJ1-6; D gene: NA; V gene: TRBV20-1; clone size: few; CDR3 protein: CSAPAPSGAPLHF; CDR3 DNA: TGCAGTGCTCCCGCCCCCTCAGGAGCACCCCTCCACTTT
J gene: TRBJ2-3; D gene: TRBD1; V gene: TRBV5-1; clone size: NA; CDR3 protein: CASRPAGTVYFTDTQYF; CDR3 DNA: TGCGCCAGCAGACCAGCCGGGACAGTGTACTTCACAGATACGCAGTATTTT
J gene: TRBJ2-6; D gene: NA; V gene: TRBV5-4; clone size: many; CDR3 protein: CASSLDWASGANVLTF; CDR3 DNA: TGTGCCAGCAGCTTGGATTGGGCCTCTGGGGCCAACGTCCTGACTTTC
J gene: TRBJ2-3; D gene: TRBD2; V gene: TRBV2; clone size: many; CDR3 protein: CASLREGPSTDTQYF; CDR3 DNA: TGTGCCAGCTTACGGGAGGGCCCCTCCACGGATACGCAGTATTTT
J gene: TRBJ2-1; D gene: TRBD2; V gene: TRBV27; clone size: many; CDR3 protein: CASKVLAGGTYNEQFF; CDR3 DNA: TGTGCCAGCAAGGTCCTAGCGGGAGGAACCTACAATGAGCAGTTCTTC
J gene: TRBJ1-1; D gene: TRBD1; V gene: TRBV7-2; clone size: many; CDR3 protein: CASSWRQGARTEAFF; CDR3 DNA: TGTGCCAGCAGCTGGCGACAGGGGGCGAGGACTGAAGCTTTCTTT
J gene: TRBJ2-7; D gene: NA; V gene: TRBV5-3; clone size: few; CDR3 protein: CARSHRTPLEQYF; CDR3 DNA: TGTGCCAGAAGCCACCGGACACCTTTGGAGCAGTACTTC
J gene: TRBJ2-2; D gene: TRBD2; V gene: TRBV2; clone size: NA; CDR3 protein: CASSVGGRATGELFF; CDR3 DNA: TGTGCCAGCAGTGTCGGGGGGAGGGCCACCGGGGAGCTGTTTTTT
J gene: TRBJ2-1; D gene: TRBD2; V gene: TRBV20-1; clone size: few; CDR3 protein: CSAARGVGQFF; CDR3 DNA: TGCAGTGCTGCCCGGGGGGTAGGCCAGTTCTTC
J gene: TRBJ1-2; D gene: TRBD1; V gene: TRBV7-9; clone size: few; CDR3 protein: CASIKGGHYGYTF; CDR3 DNA: TGTGCCAGCATCAAAGGGGGCCACTATGGCTACACCTTC
J gene: TRBJ2-1; D gene: NA; V gene: TRBV29-1; clone size: NA; CDR3 protein: CSVEDRGGRREQFF; CDR3 DNA: TGCAGCGTTGAAGATCGTGGGGGGCGCCGGGAGCAGTTCTTC
J gene: TRBJ1-5; D gene: NA; V gene: TRBV7-9; clone size: NA; CDR3 protein: CASSLGLGTPSEPQHF; CDR3 DNA: TGTGCCAGCAGCTTAGGGCTTGGGACTCCGTCGGAGCCCCAGCATTTT
J gene: TRBJ1-4; D gene: NA; V gene: TRBV20-1; clone size: NA; CDR3 protein: CSARGITGIAKLFF; CDR3 DNA: TGCAGTGCTAGAGGGATCACGGGTATAGCAAAACTGTTTTTT
J gene: TRBJ2-5; D gene: TRBD2; V gene: TRBV7-6; clone size: few; CDR3 protein: CASSPGLAGAPGDGETQYF; CDR3 DNA: TGTGCCAGCAGCCCGGGACTAGCGGGAGCCCCGGGAGACGGAGAGACCCAGTACTTC
J gene: TRBJ1-1; D gene: TRBD1; V gene: TRBV6-2/TRBV6-3; clone size: NA; CDR3 protein: CASSLGQHFDAFF; CDR3 DNA: TGTGCCAGCAGTTTGGGACAGCACTTCGATGCTTTCTTT
J gene: TRBJ2-3; D gene: NA; V gene: TRBV2; clone size: few; CDR3 protein: CASSNDQGRTDTQYF; CDR3 DNA: TGTGCCAGCAGTAATGATCAGGGGCGCACAGATACGCAGTATTTT
J gene: TRBJ2-7; D gene: NA; V gene: TRBV28; clone size: NA; CDR3 protein: CASSTYRTYEQYF; CDR3 DNA: TGTGCCAGCAGTACCTACAGGACCTACGAGCAGTACTTC
J gene: TRBJ2-7; D gene: TRBD1; V gene: TRBV5-1; clone size: few; CDR3 protein: CASSLTGTGFYEQYF; CDR3 DNA: TGCGCCAGCAGCCTTACCGGGACAGGCTTCTACGAGCAGTACTTC
J gene: TRBJ1-4; D gene: NA; V gene: TRBV12-2; clone size: few; CDR3 protein: CASRRLTRDGKNGEKLFF; CDR3 DNA: TGTGCAAGTCGCCGCCTGACCAGGGACGGGAAGAATGGCGAAAAACTGTTTTTT
J gene: TRBJ2-7; D gene: TRBD2; V gene: TRBV7-2; clone size: many; CDR3 protein: CASSRRAGAAYEQYF; CDR3 DNA: TGTGCCAGCAGCCGCCGGGCGGGAGCGGCCTACGAGCAGTACTTC
J gene: TRBJ2-1; D gene: NA; V gene: TRBV12-3/TRBV12-4; clone size: many; CDR3 protein: CASSFAGRSYNEQFF; CDR3 DNA: TGTGCCAGCAGTTTTGCGGGACGCTCCTACAATGAGCAGTTCTTC
J gene: TRBJ2-1; D gene: TRBD2; V gene: TRBV14; clone size: NA; CDR3 protein: CASSQTSGSVGEQFF; CDR3 DNA: TGTGCCAGCAGCCAAACTAGCGGGAGTGTGGGTGAGCAGTTCTTC
J gene: TRBJ2-7; D gene: TRBD2; V gene: TRBV12-3/TRBV12-4; clone size: few; CDR3 protein: CASSFGSGGDPLEQYF; CDR3 DNA: TGTGCCAGCAGTTTTGGTAGCGGGGGGGACCCTCTCGAGCAGTACTTC
J gene: TRBJ2-2; D gene: TRBD2; V gene: TRBV7-2; clone size: few; CDR3 protein: CASGSRLAGSTGELFF; CDR3 DNA: TGTGCCAGCGGATCACGACTAGCGGGTTCTACCGGGGAGCTGTTTTTT
J gene: TRBJ2-5; D gene: NA; V gene: TRBV6-2/TRBV6-3; clone size: NA; CDR3 protein: CASSYSTYRERGETQYF; CDR3 DNA: TGTGCCAGCAGTTACTCGACTTACAGGGAACGGGGAGAGACCCAGTACTTC